This record concerns one T cell receptor beta chain sequence. Repertoires were generated with immunoSEQ multiplex PCR, while TCRdb's copy carries only in-frame clones and drops some. Here the sample spans fewer than 1.6 million clones, about 98.5% being singletons. These data come from a study of shared clonotypes between healthy human individuals. Trimming cost V 5 bases and J 4 bases; bases outside gene matches: 11. Looked up from germline, CDR1 is LNHDA and CDR2 is SQIVND (reference sequence). This CDR3 is built from 16 residues. V and J are TRBV19 and TRBJ2-5, with 9 bases aligning to TRBD1. Material for sequencing was naive CD4+ T cells sorted from blood. Sample subset: CD45RA+ positively selected. The clonotype originates from a man aged 30 to 39 in good health. CDR3 sequence: CASSRGTGKSGETQYF. The DNA for the CDR3 is TGTGCCAGTAGTCGGGGGACAGGGAAATCCGGAGAGACCCAGTACTTC.